This TCR beta chain was identified in a study of T-cell memory formation after mild COVID-19. TCRdb re-called the 5' RACE reads through MiXCR, storing one row per CDR3 protein. The sample records 150,000 to 200,000 distinct CDR3 sequences, around a tenth being singletons. Trimming pared 5 bases from V and 6 bases from J, leaving 17 bases between. CDR1 and CDR2 (germline): SGHTA, FQGNSA. The CDR3 has 15 residues. Material for sequencing was PBMCs or a T cell subset sorted from them (not recorded which). The source is a man younger than 35 who had mild COVID-19 (a few samples of this study predate the infection). Cell type and time point are not known. The V call is TRBV7-2, the J call TRBJ2-1; weak D call: TRBD2 (7 bases). CDR3 region: CASSPIRGGSNEQFF. CDR3 in DNA: TGTGCCAGCAGCCCCATAAGGGGGGGCAGCAATGAGCAGTTCTTC.